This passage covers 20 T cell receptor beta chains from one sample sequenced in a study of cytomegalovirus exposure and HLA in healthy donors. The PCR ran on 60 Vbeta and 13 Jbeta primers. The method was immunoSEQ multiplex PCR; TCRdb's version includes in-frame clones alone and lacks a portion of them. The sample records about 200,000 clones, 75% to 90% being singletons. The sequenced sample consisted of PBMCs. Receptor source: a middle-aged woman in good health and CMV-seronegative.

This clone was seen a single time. Here the CDR3 reads CASSRTDMITGELFF. CDR3 sequence (DNA): TGTGCCAGCAGTAGAACGGACATGATCACCGGGGAGCTGTTTTTT. This chain uses TRBV2 with TRBJ2-2; possible D gene TRBD1, 5 bases. Trimming left V 5 bases short and J 4 bases short, with 14 bases between. The CDR3 runs to 15 residues. CDR1 SNHLY and CDR2 FYNNEI come from the germline V gene.

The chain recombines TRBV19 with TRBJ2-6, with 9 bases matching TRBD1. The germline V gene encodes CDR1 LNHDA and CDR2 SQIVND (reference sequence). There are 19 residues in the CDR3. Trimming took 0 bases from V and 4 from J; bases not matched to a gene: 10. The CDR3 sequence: CASSIERDRVFVGANVLTF. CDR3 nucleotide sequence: TGTGCCAGTAGTATAGAAAGGGACAGGGTCTTTGTGGGGGCCAACGTCCTGACTTTC.

The CDR3 spells CASSLSGGNEQYF. The CDR3 region has the DNA TGTGCCAGCAGTTTATCGGGAGGTAACGAGCAGTACTTC. The chain links TRBV27 to TRBJ2-7; possible D gene TRBD2, 6 bases. Germline V gene data show CDR1 as MNHEY and CDR2 as SMNVEV (reference sequence). The CDR3 is made up of 13 amino acids. The V and J ends lost 0 bases and 5 bases respectively, with 8 bases between them.

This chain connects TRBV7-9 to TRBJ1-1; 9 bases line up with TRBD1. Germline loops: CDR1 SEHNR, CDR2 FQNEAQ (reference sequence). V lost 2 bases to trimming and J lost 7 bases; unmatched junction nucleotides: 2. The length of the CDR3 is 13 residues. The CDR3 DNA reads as TGTGCCAGCAGCTTAACGGGACAGGGTGAAGCTTTCTTT. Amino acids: CASSLTGQGEAFF.

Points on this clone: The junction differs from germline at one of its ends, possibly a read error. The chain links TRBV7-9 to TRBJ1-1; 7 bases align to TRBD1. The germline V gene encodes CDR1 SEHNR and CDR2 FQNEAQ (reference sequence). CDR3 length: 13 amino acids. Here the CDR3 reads CSSSFRGYTEAFF. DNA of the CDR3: TGTTCCAGCAGCTTCAGGGGGTACACTGAAGCTTTCTTT.

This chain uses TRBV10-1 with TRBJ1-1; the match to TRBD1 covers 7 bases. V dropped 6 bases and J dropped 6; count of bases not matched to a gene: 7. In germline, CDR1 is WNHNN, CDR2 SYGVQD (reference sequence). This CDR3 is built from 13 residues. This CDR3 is CASRTGTGSEAFF. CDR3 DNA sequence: TGCGCCAGCAGGACAGGGACTGGCTCTGAAGCTTTCTTT.

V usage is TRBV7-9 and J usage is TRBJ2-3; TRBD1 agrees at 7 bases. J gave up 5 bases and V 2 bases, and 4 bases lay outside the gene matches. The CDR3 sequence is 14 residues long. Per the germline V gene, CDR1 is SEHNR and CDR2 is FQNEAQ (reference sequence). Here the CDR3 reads CASSLRQGVDTQYF. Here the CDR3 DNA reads TGTGCCAGCAGCTTACGACAGGGTGTAGATACGCAGTATTTT.

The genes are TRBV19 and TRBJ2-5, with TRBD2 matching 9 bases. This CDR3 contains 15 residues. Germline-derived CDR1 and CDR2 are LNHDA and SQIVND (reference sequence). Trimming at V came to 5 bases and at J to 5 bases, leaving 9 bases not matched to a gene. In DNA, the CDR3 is TGTGCCAGTAGTCCTTTTGCGGGAGGGCCGGAGACCCAGTACTTC. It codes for CASSPFAGGPETQYF.

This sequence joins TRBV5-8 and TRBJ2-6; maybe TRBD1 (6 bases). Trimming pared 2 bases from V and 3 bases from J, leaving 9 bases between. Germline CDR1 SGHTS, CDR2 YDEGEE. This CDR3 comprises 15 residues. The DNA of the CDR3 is TGTGCCAGCAGCTTTACAGGGAGTGGGGCCAACGTCCTGACTTTC. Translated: CASSFTGSGANVLTF.

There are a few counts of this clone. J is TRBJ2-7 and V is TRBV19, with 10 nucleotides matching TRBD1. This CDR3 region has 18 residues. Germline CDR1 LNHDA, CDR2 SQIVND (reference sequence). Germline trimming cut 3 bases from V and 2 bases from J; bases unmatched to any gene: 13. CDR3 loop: CASSIRLVGDRGTYEQYF. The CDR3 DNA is TGTGCCAGTAGTATCAGGTTGGTGGGGGACAGGGGAACCTACGAGCAGTACTTC.

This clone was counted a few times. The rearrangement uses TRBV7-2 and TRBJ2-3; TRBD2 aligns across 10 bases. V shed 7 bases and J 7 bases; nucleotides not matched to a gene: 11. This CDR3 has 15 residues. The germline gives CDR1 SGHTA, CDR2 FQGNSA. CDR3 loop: CASTVPGLARNTQYF. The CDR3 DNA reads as TGTGCCAGCACCGTACCGGGACTAGCGAGAAATACGCAGTATTTT.

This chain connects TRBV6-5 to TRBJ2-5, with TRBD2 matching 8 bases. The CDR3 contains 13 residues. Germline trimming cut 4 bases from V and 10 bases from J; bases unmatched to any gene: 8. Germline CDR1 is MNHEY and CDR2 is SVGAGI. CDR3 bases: TGTGCCAGCAGTTTTGGGACTAGTTGGGGCCAGTACTTC. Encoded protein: CASSFGTSWGQYF.

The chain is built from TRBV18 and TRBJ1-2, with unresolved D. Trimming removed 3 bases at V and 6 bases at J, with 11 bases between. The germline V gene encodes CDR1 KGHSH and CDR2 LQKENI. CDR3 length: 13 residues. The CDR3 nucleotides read TGTGCCAGCTCACCCACTGCAACGGATGGCTACACCTTC. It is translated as CASSPTATDGYTF. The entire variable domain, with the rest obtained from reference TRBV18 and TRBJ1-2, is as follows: NAGVMQNPRHLVRRRGQEARLRCSPMKGHSHVYWYRQLPEEGLKFMVYLQKENIIDESGMPKERFSAEFPKEGPSILRIQQVVRGDSAAYFCASSPTATDGYTFGSGTRLTVV.

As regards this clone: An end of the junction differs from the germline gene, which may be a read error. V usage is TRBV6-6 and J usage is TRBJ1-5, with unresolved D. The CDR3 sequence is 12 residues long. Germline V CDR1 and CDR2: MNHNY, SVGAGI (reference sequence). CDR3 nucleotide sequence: TGTGCCAGCAGTCACTCTGGCCAGCCCCAGCATTTT. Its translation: CASSHSGQPQHF.

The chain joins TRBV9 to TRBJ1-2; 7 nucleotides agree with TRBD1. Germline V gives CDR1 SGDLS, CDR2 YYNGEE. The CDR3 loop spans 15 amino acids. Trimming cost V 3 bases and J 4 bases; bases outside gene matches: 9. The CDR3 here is CASSARQGPAYGYTF. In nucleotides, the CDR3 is TGTGCCAGCAGCGCCCGACAGGGTCCAGCCTATGGCTACACCTTC.

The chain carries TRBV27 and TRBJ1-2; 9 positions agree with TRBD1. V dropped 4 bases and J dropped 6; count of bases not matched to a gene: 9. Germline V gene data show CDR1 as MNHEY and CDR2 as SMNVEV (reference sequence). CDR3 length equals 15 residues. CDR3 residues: CASSSNPTGGDGYTF. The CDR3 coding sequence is TGTGCCAGCAGTTCCAATCCTACAGGGGGCGATGGCTACACCTTC.

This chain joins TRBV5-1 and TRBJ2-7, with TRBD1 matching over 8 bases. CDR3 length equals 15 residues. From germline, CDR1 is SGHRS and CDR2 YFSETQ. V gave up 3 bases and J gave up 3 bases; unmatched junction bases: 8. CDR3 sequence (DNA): TGCGCCAGCAGCTCTTTGACAGGGGTCGACTACGAGCAGTACTTC. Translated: CASSSLTGVDYEQYF.

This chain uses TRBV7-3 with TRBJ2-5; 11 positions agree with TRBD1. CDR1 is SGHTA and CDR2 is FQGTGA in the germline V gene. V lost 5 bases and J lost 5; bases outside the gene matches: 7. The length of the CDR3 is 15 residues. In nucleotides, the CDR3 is TGTGCCAGCAGCCGGACAGGGGGCGCAGAGGAGACCCAGTACTTC. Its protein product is CASSRTGGAEETQYF.

The chain's CDR3 is CASSPGSSYNEQFF. For the CDR3, the DNA is TGTGCCAGCAGCCCTGGGAGCTCCTACAATGAGCAGTTCTTC. The rearrangement links TRBV7-7 to TRBJ2-1; a possible D gene is TRBD2 (5 bases). The V end was cut by 5 bases, the J end by 0 bases, with 8 bases between. CDR3 length equals 14 residues. CDR1 SSHAT and CDR2 FNYEAQ come from the germline V gene (reference sequence). The full variable domain, with the rest looked up from reference TRBV7-7 and TRBJ2-1, is GAGVSQSPRYKVTKRGQDVTLRCDPISSHATLYWYQQALGQGPEFLTYFNYEAQPDKSGLPSDRFSAERPEGSISTLTIQRTEQRDSAMYRCASSPGSSYNEQFFGPGTRLTVL.

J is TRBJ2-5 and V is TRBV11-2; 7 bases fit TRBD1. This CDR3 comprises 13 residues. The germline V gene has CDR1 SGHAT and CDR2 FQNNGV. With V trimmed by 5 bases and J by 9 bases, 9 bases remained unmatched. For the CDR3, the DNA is TGTGCCAGCAGCCCGGGACAGAGAGTGGCCCAGTACTTC. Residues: CASSPGQRVAQYF.